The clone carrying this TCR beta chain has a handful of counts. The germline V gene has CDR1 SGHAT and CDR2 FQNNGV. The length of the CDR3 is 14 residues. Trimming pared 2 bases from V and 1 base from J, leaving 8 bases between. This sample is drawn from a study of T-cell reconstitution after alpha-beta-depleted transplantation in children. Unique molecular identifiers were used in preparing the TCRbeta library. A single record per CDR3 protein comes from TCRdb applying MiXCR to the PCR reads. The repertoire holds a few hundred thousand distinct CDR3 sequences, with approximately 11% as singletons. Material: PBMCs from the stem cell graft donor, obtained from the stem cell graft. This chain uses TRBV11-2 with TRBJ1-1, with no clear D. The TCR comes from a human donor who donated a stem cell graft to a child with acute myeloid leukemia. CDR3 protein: CASSLSRENTEAFF. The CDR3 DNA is TGTGCCAGCAGCTTAAGCCGGGAGAACACTGAAGCTTTCTTT. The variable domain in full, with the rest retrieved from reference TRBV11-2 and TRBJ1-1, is EAGVAQSPRYKIIEKRQSVAFWCNPISGHATLYWYQQILGQGPKLLIQFQNNGVVDDSQLPKDRFSAERLKGVDSTLKIQPAKLEDSAVYLCASSLSRENTEAFFGQGTRLTVV.